The 20 T cell receptor beta chains presented below share a single source sample, sequenced in a study of CD8+CD57+ T cells in acquired aplastic anemia. Genomic DNA templated the TCR beta VDJ and CDR3 profiling. One entry per CDR3 protein, called by TCRdb with MiXCR from the reads. The table lists tens of thousands of distinct CDR3 sequences, roughly 70% of them singletons. Before being chosen for sequencing, patients had shown CD8+CD57+ cell expansion by flow cytometry. The sequencing input was sorted CD4+, CD8+, or CD8+CD57+ T cells (not recorded which) from PBMCs. The receptors come from a human donor with aplastic anemia.

This clonotype was seen more than once but under ten times. The CDR3 reads CAISESGPYEQYF. CDR3 sequence (DNA): TGTGCCATCAGTGAGTCGGGTCCCTACGAGCAGTACTTC. The chain is built from TRBV10-3 and TRBJ2-7; D uncertain. The CDR3 runs to 13 residues. The germline gives CDR1 ENHRY, CDR2 SYGVKD. V lost 0 bases, J lost 2 bases, and 5 bases lay in between.

The chain uses TRBV10-3 and TRBJ1-2, with TRBD1 identical over 9 bases. The CDR3 contains 16 residues. The trim removed 1 base at V and 8 bases at J, leaving 11 bases unmatched. CDR1 is ENHRY and CDR2 is SYGVKD in the germline V gene. CDR3 amino acids: CAISELGTGTSGGYTF. DNA of the CDR3: TGTGCCATCAGTGAGTTGGGGACAGGGACTTCGGGAGGCTACACCTTC.

The chain uses TRBV12-3 or TRBV12-4 and TRBJ2-7, with 7 bases matching TRBD1. The J segment lost 1 base and the V segment lost 7 bases, leaving 7 bases of the junction unmatched. CDR3 length: 14 amino acids. CDR3 sequence: CASKQQGSSYEQYF. Written as DNA, the CDR3 is TGTGCCAGCAAACAACAGGGGTCTTCCTACGAGCAGTACTTC.

The rearrangement links TRBV2 to TRBJ2-5; 7 nucleotides align to TRBD2. Trimming cost V 6 bases and J 5 bases; bases outside gene matches: 6. The CDR3 totals 13 residues. The V gene's germline CDR1 is SNHLY and CDR2 FYNNEI. This chain's CDR3 is CASSSGLVETQYF. The CDR3 nucleotides read TGTGCCAGCAGCTCCGGACTAGTGGAGACCCAGTACTTC.

This clonotype was seen only once. It may be a read error: a sequence one base away is much more abundant. The V gene is TRBV30, the J gene TRBJ2-7, with TRBD2 matching 10 bases. Looked up from germline, CDR1 is GTSNPN and CDR2 is SVGIG (reference sequence). This CDR3 is 14 amino acids long. Trimming removed 4 bases from V and 4 bases from J; junction bases left unmatched: 7. CDR3 protein: CAWTSGSTTYEQYF. The CDR3 DNA follows: TGTGCCTGGACTAGCGGGAGTACGACTTACGAGCAGTACTTC.

The V gene is TRBV7-9, the J gene TRBJ2-5; tentative D call: TRBD1 (6 bases). Germline CDR1 SEHNR, CDR2 FQNEAQ (reference sequence). This CDR3 is built from 15 residues. Trimming shortened V by 5 bases and J by 1 base, and 14 bases separated the two germline ends. The CDR3 is CASSPLTGGQETQYF. The CDR3, as DNA: TGTGCCAGCAGCCCATTGACAGGTGGCCAAGAGACCCAGTACTTC.

This rearrangement joins TRBV6-7 to TRBJ1-5; D is unresolved. TRBV6-7 is sorted into the ORF group, with uncertain function. Trimming pared 10 bases from V and 6 bases from J, leaving 16 bases between. The CDR3 contains 13 residues. CDR3 loop: CATSVGNGQPQHF. In nucleotides, the CDR3 is TGTGCCACCTCGGTGGGGAACGGTCAGCCCCAGCATTTT.

The chain links TRBV3-1 to TRBJ1-6, with 9 bases aligning to TRBD1. The CDR3 is 15 amino acids. The germline gives CDR1 LGHDT, CDR2 YNNKEL (reference sequence). V shed 3 bases and J 7 bases; nucleotides not matched to a gene: 4. CDR3 region: CASSHDRGDNSPLHF. The CDR3 DNA reads TGTGCCAGCAGCCACGACAGGGGGGACAATTCACCCCTCCACTTT.

V gene TRBV7-8 combines with J gene TRBJ2-1; maybe TRBD2 (5 bases). The V gene's germline CDR1 is SGHVS and CDR2 FQNEAQ. This CDR3 has 16 amino acids. V lost 5 bases and J lost 7, with 21 bases in between. CDR3 nucleotide sequence: TGTGCCAGCAGCCAAATCAGCGACCCCTCGGGGAATGAGCAGTTCTTC. Amino acids: CASSQISDPSGNEQFF.

This clonotype was seen a few times. The V and J genes are TRBV2 and TRBJ2-1, with D maybe TRBD2 (5 bases). Germline values: CDR1 SNHLY, CDR2 FYNNEI. The CDR3 extends over 15 amino acids. V was shortened by 8 bases and J by 0 bases, with 14 bases between the two germline ends. The CDR3 loop reads CASLIGESSYNEQFF. Written as DNA, the CDR3 is TGTGCCAGCTTAATCGGGGAGAGCTCCTACAATGAGCAGTTCTTC. Filled out from reference TRBV2 and TRBJ2-1, the complete variable domain reads EPEVTQTPSHQVTQMGQEVILRCVPISNHLYFYWYRQILGQKVEFLVSFYNNEISEKSEIFDDQFSVERPDGSNFTLKIRSTKLEDSAMYFCASLIGESSYNEQFFGPGTRLTVL.

The chain recombines TRBV7-2 with TRBJ2-1; tentatively, D is TRBD2 (6 bases). The germline V and J ends were trimmed by 5 bases and 5 bases, with 10 bases remaining between them. From germline, CDR1 is SGHTA and CDR2 FQGNSA. The CDR3 has 13 residues. The CDR3 loop reads CASSPRRDNEQFF. CDR3 in DNA: TGTGCCAGCAGCCCAAGGAGGGACAATGAGCAGTTCTTC.

There are many counts of this clonotype. J is TRBJ1-5 and V is TRBV29-1; D remains unclear. The V end was cut by 3 bases, the J end by 4 bases, with 10 bases between. The CDR3 is made up of 13 amino acids. Germline-derived CDR1 and CDR2 are SQVTM and ANQGSEA. The CDR3 DNA reads TGCAGCGTTGAGGCGGGCAGAAATCAGCCCCAGCATTTT. Translating it yields CSVEAGRNQPQHF.

The genes are TRBV19 and TRBJ2-7, with D perhaps assigned TRBD1 or TRBD2 (5 bases each). V lost 4 bases and J lost 7, with 17 bases in between. Germline CDR1 is LNHDA and CDR2 is SQIVND (reference sequence). This CDR3 region has 14 residues. Written as DNA, the CDR3 is TGTGCCAGTAGTACCCGGGACGGGCTAGGGGAGCAGTACTTC. Residues: CASSTRDGLGEQYF.

This clonotype showed up just once. V usage is TRBV7-6 and J usage is TRBJ2-1, with D possibly TRBD1 on 6 matching bases. The V and J ends lost 4 bases and 4 bases respectively, with 8 bases between them. The CDR3 sequence is 13 residues long. Germline V lookup: CDR1 SGHVS, CDR2 FNYEAQ. The CDR3 here is CASSSDRYNEQFF. The CDR3 coding sequence is TGTGCCAGCAGCTCGGACAGATACAATGAGCAGTTCTTC.

The table lists this clonotype with many counts. The chain combines TRBV7-9 with TRBJ1-1, with unresolved D. Germline V lookup: CDR1 SEHNR, CDR2 FQNEAQ (reference sequence). The CDR3 is made up of 12 amino acids. Trimming left V 3 bases short and J 1 base short, with 3 bases between. The CDR3, as DNA: TGTGCCAGCAGCTTGACGAACACTGAAGCTTTCTTT. Protein sequence: CASSLTNTEAFF.

The rearrangement joins TRBV5-1 to TRBJ2-1, with 8 bases lining up with TRBD2. There are 13 residues in the CDR3. Germline CDR1 reads SGHRS; CDR2 reads YFSETQ. The ends lost 0 bases at V and 7 bases at J; junction bases unmatched: 0. The CDR3 sequence is CASSLGLANEQFF. CDR3 coding DNA: TGCGCCAGCAGCTTGGGACTAGCGAATGAGCAGTTCTTC.

The chain recombines TRBV25-1 with TRBJ2-7; D perhaps matches TRBD1 (6 bases). The CDR3 has 17 amino acids. Per the germline V gene, CDR1 is MGHDK and CDR2 is SYGVNS. Trimming removed 6 bases from V and 5 bases from J, with 26 bases in between. In nucleotides, the CDR3 is TGTGCCAGCAGAGACCTGGACTGGGACACCGTTGTACACGAGCAGTACTTC. The encoded protein is CASRDLDWDTVVHEQYF.

This clonotype was counted a single time. The V gene is TRBV10-3, the J gene TRBJ2-3; a weak D match, TRBD1 (5 bases). With 5 bases removed from V and 2 bases from J, the gap between germline ends came to 14 bases. This CDR3 spans 15 amino acids. The V gene's germline CDR1 is ENHRY and CDR2 SYGVKD. CDR3 coding DNA: TGTGCCATCAGTCCCAGGGTCATCTTCACAGATACGCAGTATTTT. It yields the protein CAISPRVIFTDTQYF.

The V and J genes are TRBV24-1 and TRBJ2-1; D call uncertain. The length of the CDR3 is 14 residues. V gave up 1 base and J gave up 8 bases, with 11 bases separating them. CDR1 is KGHDR, CDR2 SFDVKD, per germline. CDR3 coding DNA: TGTGCCACCAGTGATTTAAAAAGATTGGATGAGCAGTTCTTC. It encodes CATSDLKRLDEQFF.

The chain carries TRBV6-2 or TRBV6-3 and TRBJ2-7, with D tentatively TRBD1 (6 bases). The CDR3 is 14 residues long. CDR1 is MNHEY, CDR2 SVGEGT, per germline. Trimming took 0 bases from V and 2 from J, leaving 8 bases between them. CDR3 loop: CASSYSDSPYEQYF. The CDR3 nucleotides read TGTGCCAGCAGTTACTCGGACAGTCCCTACGAGCAGTACTTC.